This T cell receptor (beta chain) was sequenced during a study of T cell changes during pregnancy in multiple sclerosis. Assay: immunoSEQ multiplex PCR; the TCRdb copy retains only in-frame clones and omits some. The table shows over 45,000 clones, with approximately 92% occurring only once. Sample: CD8+ T cells from peripheral blood mononuclear cells, taken after pregnancy. The source is a female donor with multiple sclerosis, enrolled in a pregnancy study.

CDR3 loop: CASSQIRQNYLSGNTIYF. The CDR3 region has the DNA TGTGCCAGCAGCCAAATACGACAGAATTACCTCTCTGGAAACACCATATATTTT. This rearrangement joins TRBV7-8 to TRBJ1-3, with D maybe TRBD1 (5 bases). The V gene lost 5 bases and the J gene lost 0 bases, with 20 bases spanning the gap. CDR1 and CDR2 (germline): SGHVS, FQNEAQ. This CDR3 spans 18 amino acids.